This passage covers 9 T cell receptor beta chains from one sample sequenced in a study of blood T cells in healthy people across ages. For the second PCR, which ran for about 7 to 11 cycles, a sample-barcoded 5' primer and a J-beta primer mix were used. TCRdb used MiXCR to reprocess the 5' RACE reads, holding one entry per CDR3 protein. The table lists about 1.7 million distinct CDR3 sequences, 25% to 30% of them singletons. Sequencing used blood. The receptor source for this set is a woman in her thirties in good health.

The chain carries TRBV6-5 and TRBJ2-2; 10 bases are a match to TRBD1. The CDR3 loop spans 15 amino acids. Trimming at V came to 6 bases and at J to 4 bases, leaving 5 bases not matched to a gene. Germline CDR1 and CDR2: MNHEY and SVGAGI. The CDR3 region has the DNA TGTGCCAGCAGGCGTGGACAGGGGGGCACCGGGGAGCTGTTTTTT. It specifies CASRRGQGGTGELFF.

This clonotype was picked up many times. This chain uses TRBV15 with TRBJ2-1; 11 positions agree with TRBD2. This CDR3 is 15 amino acids long. Germline values: CDR1 LNHNV, CDR2 YYDKDF (reference sequence). V was clipped by 2 bases and J by 4 bases; unmatched bases: 1. The CDR3 reads CATSRTSGGYNEQFF. CDR3 sequence (DNA): TGTGCCACCAGCAGAACTAGCGGGGGATACAATGAGCAGTTCTTC.

The chain carries TRBV20-1 and TRBJ1-1; D unresolved. Trimming cost V 6 bases and J 1 base, with 9 bases left between them. Germline CDR1 reads DFQATT; CDR2 reads SNEGSKA (reference sequence). The CDR3 has 12 residues. The DNA for the CDR3 is TGCAGTGCCTGGCGGCGGAACACTGAAGCTTTCTTT. This encodes CSAWRRNTEAFF.

In this sample, this clonotype turned up many times. The chain links TRBV24-1 to TRBJ2-5, with a tentative D call TRBD1 (6 bases). There are 15 residues in the CDR3. V was shortened by 3 bases and J by 5 bases, with 15 bases between the two germline ends. The V gene's germline CDR1 is KGHDR and CDR2 SFDVKD. The CDR3 here is CATSDTRGSGETQYF. Here the CDR3 DNA reads TGTGCCACCAGTGATACGAGGGGGAGTGGGGAGACCCAGTACTTC.

This clonotype came up many times. The chain employs TRBV7-3 and TRBJ1-2; possibly TRBD1 for D (5 bases). CDR3 length equals 14 residues. Germline CDR1 is SGHTA and CDR2 is FQGTGA. Trimming left V 4 bases short and J 3 bases short, with 12 bases between. The CDR3 spells CASSSGKGDYGYTF. The CDR3 DNA reads as TGTGCCAGCAGCTCAGGGAAGGGAGACTATGGCTACACCTTC.

This clonotype has just a few counts. V gene TRBV5-1 combines with J gene TRBJ1-6; D perhaps matches TRBD1 (6 bases). V dropped 4 bases and J dropped 7 bases, with 21 bases sitting between them. Germline V gene data show CDR1 as SGHRS and CDR2 as YFSETQ. This CDR3 is built from 17 residues. The DNA for the CDR3 is TGCGCCAGCAGCCGATTAGATACCGGGACACCGAATTCACCCCTCCACTTT. This sequence encodes CASSRLDTGTPNSPLHF.

This clonotype appeared many times. The chain is built from TRBV12-3 or TRBV12-4 and TRBJ2-6, with a tentative D call TRBD1 (6 bases). This CDR3 has 14 amino acids. V shed 5 bases and J shed 12 bases, with 17 bases lying between them. Written as DNA, the CDR3 is TGTGCCAGCAGTCCCCTTTGGGGGCAACGCGTCCTGACTTTC. It encodes CASSPLWGQRVLTF.

This clonotype was recorded at least ten times. The rearrangement joins TRBV29-1 to TRBJ2-1, with unresolved D. Looked up from germline, CDR1 is SQVTM and CDR2 is ANQGSEA. The CDR3 covers 10 residues. The V and J ends lost 4 bases and 5 bases respectively, with 3 bases between them. The CDR3 region has the DNA TGCAGCGTTGCCCACAATGAGCAGTTCTTC. Translating it yields CSVAHNEQFF.

This chain joins TRBV5-1 and TRBJ1-1; D remains ambiguous. V was shortened by 6 bases and J by 6 bases, with 12 bases between the two germline ends. This CDR3 comprises 12 residues. CDR1 and CDR2 from the germline V gene are SGHRS and YFSETQ. The CDR3 region is CASTPPGPEAFF. In DNA, the CDR3 is TGCGCCAGCACCCCTCCGGGCCCTGAAGCTTTCTTT.